Shown below are 29 T cell receptor beta chains from a single sample sequenced in a study of blood T cell repertoires in COVID-19. Sequencing was performed with immunoSEQ multiplex PCR; in TCRdb, only in-frame clones are kept and a portion is missing. The table includes 150,000 to 200,000 clones, 85% to 90% detected once. The sequenced sample consisted of peripheral blood. Receptor source: a person aged 65 to 85 with COVID-19, enrolled during active disease.

V and J are TRBV19 and TRBJ2-3; 12 bases are a match to TRBD2. V lost 5 bases to trimming and J lost 6 bases; unmatched junction nucleotides: 9. The CDR3 runs to 16 residues. CDR1 and CDR2 (germline): LNHDA, SQIVND (reference sequence). This CDR3 reads CASSVGLAGTSDTQYF. The CDR3 nucleotides read TGTGCCAGTAGTGTCGGACTAGCGGGGACTTCGGATACGCAGTATTTT.

The chain links TRBV2 to TRBJ2-7, with 8 positions matching TRBD2. The CDR3 is 12 residues long. Germline CDR1 is SNHLY and CDR2 is FYNNEI. V lost 11 bases to trimming and J lost 0 bases; unmatched junction nucleotides: 3. This CDR3 is CAVSGTSYEQYF. As DNA, the CDR3 is TGTGCCGTTAGCGGGACCTCCTACGAGCAGTACTTC.

This chain uses TRBV5-6 with TRBJ1-1; D remains ambiguous. The CDR3 covers 12 residues. CDR1 is SGHDT and CDR2 is YYEEEE in the germline V gene. V dropped 4 bases and J dropped 5 bases, with 9 bases sitting between them. The CDR3 DNA sequence: TGTGCCAGCAGCCCTTTCGGGACTGAAGCTTTCTTT. Translation: CASSPFGTEAFF. The full variable domain, rest sourced from reference TRBV5-6 and TRBJ1-1, is DAGVTQSPTHLIKTRGQQVTLRCSPKSGHDTVSWYQQALGQGPQFIFQYYEEEERQRGNFPDRFSGHQFPNYSSELNVNALLLGDSALYLCASSPFGTEAFFGQGTRLTVV.

This clone is a singleton in its sample. The rearrangement links TRBV30 to TRBJ1-5; TRBD1 agrees at 8 bases. The germline V gene encodes CDR1 GTSNPN and CDR2 SVGIG (reference sequence). With V trimmed by 6 bases and J by 6 bases, 10 bases remained unmatched. The CDR3 totals 14 residues. CDR3 region: CACQPGGLGQPQHF. The CDR3 region has the DNA TGTGCCTGCCAACCAGGGGGCTTAGGTCAGCCCCAGCATTTT.

The chain couples TRBV6-2 or TRBV6-3 to TRBJ2-1, with 10 bases fitting TRBD2. There are 17 residues in the CDR3. V trimming: 2 bases; J trimming: 0 bases; junction bases outside the gene matches: 4. Germline V gene sequence: CDR1 MNHEY, CDR2 SVGEGT. The CDR3 DNA is TGTGCCAGCAGTTACCTAGCGGGGGCCTCCTCCTACAATGAGCAGTTCTTC. This sequence encodes CASSYLAGASSYNEQFF.

This clone was seen a single time. The chain carries TRBV7-9 and TRBJ2-7; TRBD1 matches at 8 bases. CDR1 and CDR2 (germline): SEHNR, FQNEAQ (reference sequence). The V segment lost 11 bases and the J segment 2 bases; nucleotides outside the gene matches: 5. This CDR3 has 12 residues. This CDR3 reads CAGGQETYEQYF. The CDR3 DNA sequence: TGTGCCGGGGGACAGGAGACCTACGAGCAGTACTTC.

The chain has TRBV5-6 and TRBJ1-2; D is possibly TRBD1 (5 bases). The germline gives CDR1 SGHDT, CDR2 YYEEEE. Trimming left V 4 bases short and J 3 bases short, with 16 bases between. The CDR3 covers 15 residues. The CDR3 reads CASSPPRQFDYGYTF. The DNA for the CDR3 is TGTGCCAGCAGCCCCCCACGACAGTTTGACTATGGCTACACCTTC.

The V call is TRBV7-8, the J call TRBJ2-7; 8 nucleotides agree with TRBD2. Trimming removed 5 bases from V and 0 bases from J; junction bases left unmatched: 18. The germline gives CDR1 SGHVS, CDR2 FQNEAQ. The CDR3 extends over 19 amino acids. CDR3: CASSPRSGSNEKNSYEQYF. CDR3 coding DNA: TGTGCCAGCAGCCCTAGAAGCGGGAGTAACGAAAAGAACTCCTACGAGCAGTACTTC.

The chain has TRBV28 and TRBJ1-2, with D perhaps TRBD1 (6 bases). The CDR3 sequence is 15 residues long. Trimming stripped 6 bases from V and 7 bases from J, with 21 bases between. Germline V gene sequence: CDR1 MDHEN, CDR2 SYDVKM. CDR3 sequence: CASRPRGRAAGGYTF. In DNA, the CDR3 is TGTGCCAGCAGGCCAAGGGGGAGGGCAGCAGGTGGCTACACCTTC.

The chain couples TRBV4-2 to TRBJ1-1; the match to TRBD1 covers 10 bases. After removal of 1 base from V and 3 bases from J, the junction contained 8 bases not matched to a gene. Germline V gene data show CDR1 as LGHNA and CDR2 as YNFKEQ. The length of the CDR3 is 17 residues. CDR3 in amino acids: CASSQGTGGRGDTEAFF. In DNA form, the CDR3 reads TGTGCCAGCAGCCAAGGGACAGGGGGAAGGGGGGACACTGAAGCTTTCTTT.

Only a few counts were recorded for this clone. V usage is TRBV7-9 and J usage is TRBJ2-2, with 7 bases aligning to TRBD2. The germline CDR1 and CDR2 sequences are SEHNR and FQNEAQ (reference sequence). V trimming: 2 bases; J trimming: 3 bases; junction bases outside the gene matches: 6. The CDR3 runs 16 residues. DNA of the CDR3: TGTGCCAGCAGCTTAAGGGCTAGCGGAGACACCGGGGAGCTGTTTTTT. As protein: CASSLRASGDTGELFF. The full variable domain, in which reference TRBV7-9 and TRBJ2-2 provide the parts outside the CDR3, is DTGVSQNPRHKITKRGQNVTFRCDPISEHNRLYWYRQTLGQGPEFLTYFQNEAQLEKSRLLSDRFSAERPKGSFSTLEIQRTEQGDSAMYLCASSLRASGDTGELFFGEGSRLTVL.

The chain recombines TRBV2 with TRBJ2-3; D not certain. This CDR3 contains 9 residues. Germline CDR1 is SNHLY and CDR2 is FYNNEI. V gave up 11 bases and J gave up 6 bases, with 6 bases separating them. In nucleotides, the CDR3 is TGTGCCGGCCGCGATACGCAGTATTTT. Translating gives CAGRDTQYF.

The chain uses TRBV30 and TRBJ2-7; 7 nucleotides agree with TRBD2. The V gene's germline CDR1 is GTSNPN and CDR2 SVGIG (reference sequence). The trim removed 1 base at V and 5 bases at J, leaving 17 bases unmatched. The CDR3 length is 17 residues. CDR3 sequence reads: CAWSGRRREDWRDEQYF. For the CDR3, the DNA is TGTGCCTGGAGTGGCCGCCGTCGGGAGGACTGGAGAGACGAGCAGTACTTC.

The chain combines TRBV21-1 with TRBJ2-7; the table's D call, TRBD2, has no DNA check behind it. TRBV21-1 has pseudogene status. This CDR3 comprises 16 residues. This CDR3 reads CASSKALRGAHYEQYF. CDR3 bases: TGTGCCAGCAGCAAAGCGCTTCGGGGGGCCCACTACGAGCAGTACTTC.

CDR3 loop: CASRRGASGNTGELFF. The CDR3 DNA reads TGTGCCAGCAGGAGAGGGGCTAGCGGAAACACCGGGGAGCTGTTTTTT. V is TRBV7-9 and J is TRBJ2-2; 7 bases agree with TRBD2. Looked up from germline, CDR1 is SEHNR and CDR2 is FQNEAQ (reference sequence). The CDR3 sequence is 16 residues long. V lost 6 bases, J lost 2 bases, and 9 bases stayed unmatched.

V gene TRBV6-1 combines with J gene TRBJ2-1; D is undetermined. Germline V gene data show CDR1 as MNHNS and CDR2 as SASEGT. The CDR3 has 17 amino acids. V shed 8 bases and J shed 9 bases, with 29 bases lying between them. The CDR3 protein is CASGEGVEPVQAREQFF. The CDR3 bases are TGTGCCAGCGGGGAAGGTGTTGAGCCCGTCCAGGCCCGTGAGCAGTTCTTC.

J is TRBJ2-3 and V is TRBV10-3; D not resolved. Germline CDR1 is ENHRY and CDR2 is SYGVKD. CDR3 length: 15 residues. V was shortened by 0 bases and J by 9 bases, with 16 bases between the two germline ends. The CDR3 here is CAISESREIAATQYF. CDR3 DNA sequence: TGTGCCATCAGTGAGTCGAGAGAGATAGCAGCAACGCAGTATTTT.

V and J are TRBV27 and TRBJ1-5, with a possible D match to TRBD1 (5 bases). V shed 0 bases and J shed 0 bases, with 12 bases lying between them. The V gene's germline CDR1 is MNHEY and CDR2 SMNVEV (reference sequence). The CDR3 contains 17 residues. Here the CDR3 DNA reads TGTGCCAGCAGTTTATCGGCGGGGCGTTATAGCAATCAGCCCCAGCATTTT. Protein: CASSLSAGRYSNQPQHF.

The chain carries TRBV14 and TRBJ1-2, with 8 bases fitting TRBD1. Trimming took 1 base from V and 6 from J; bases not matched to a gene: 7. The CDR3 has 15 residues. Germline assignment: CDR1 SGHDN and CDR2 FVKESK. The CDR3 sequence: CASSQARGTGNGYTF. CDR3 DNA: TGTGCCAGCAGCCAAGCTCGGGGGACAGGAAATGGCTACACCTTC.

This clone has a handful of counts. The CDR3 region has the DNA TGTGCCAGCAGCGTAGGTCAGGGTTACTACGAGCAGTACTTC. Its translation: CASSVGQGYYEQYF. This chain uses TRBV9 with TRBJ2-7; maybe TRBD1 (5 bases). The CDR3 contains 14 residues. Germline CDR1 SGDLS, CDR2 YYNGEE. V lost 0 bases and J lost 3, with 10 bases in between.

The chain couples TRBV7-8 to TRBJ2-7; D is unclear. V was cut by 0 bases and J by 2 bases, with 17 bases left in between. CDR3 length: 17 amino acids. Looked up from germline, CDR1 is SGHVS and CDR2 is FQNEAQ. CDR3 bases: TGTGCCAGCAGCTTAGCGCTGTCAGCGAAGGCCCCCTACGAGCAGTACTTC. Protein product: CASSLALSAKAPYEQYF.

The chain has TRBV30 and TRBJ2-3; 9 positions agree with TRBD2. The CDR3 has 15 residues. Germline values: CDR1 GTSNPN, CDR2 SVGIG (reference sequence). With 1 base clipped from V and 5 bases from J, the junction kept 7 bases outside the gene matches. CDR3: CAWSALAGSRDTQYF. The CDR3 DNA follows: TGTGCCTGGAGTGCACTAGCGGGCTCGCGAGATACGCAGTATTTT.

The chain has TRBV14 and TRBJ1-4; TRBD1 might be the D (5 bases). Trimming left V 0 bases short and J 5 bases short, with 22 bases between. This CDR3 is 19 amino acids long. In germline, CDR1 is SGHDN, CDR2 FVKESK. DNA for the CDR3: TGTGCCAGCAGCCAAGATGTCCGGACCGAGGGGACTCTGAATGAAAAACTGTTTTTT. Protein sequence: CASSQDVRTEGTLNEKLFF.

About this clone itself: At the DNA level, this CDR3 is encoded by other sequences in the same sample as well. The chain joins TRBV6-4 to TRBJ2-6, with D possibly TRBD1 on 6 matching bases. Trimming removed 3 bases at V and 1 base at J, with 7 bases between. This CDR3 has 15 amino acids. CDR1 is MRHNA and CDR2 is SNTAGT in the germline V gene. Here the CDR3 DNA reads TGTGCCAGCAGTGAACAGGGATCTGGGGCCAACGTCCTGACTTTC. Translation: CASSEQGSGANVLTF.

For the CDR3, the DNA is TGTGCCAGTAAGGTAGGACAGGGGACCTACGAGCAGTACTTC. Translated: CASKVGQGTYEQYF. The genes are TRBV19 and TRBJ2-7, with TRBD1 matching 9 bases. CDR1 LNHDA and CDR2 SQIVND come from the germline V gene (reference sequence). The V gene end was trimmed by 7 bases and the J gene end by 2 bases; junction bases not matched to a gene: 6. The CDR3 has 14 amino acids.

V is TRBV2 and J is TRBJ2-5, with D possibly TRBD1 on 5 matching bases. Trimming removed 2 bases from V and 1 base from J, with 8 bases in between. The germline V gene has CDR1 SNHLY and CDR2 FYNNEI. This CDR3 has 14 amino acids. Written as DNA, the CDR3 is TGTGCCAGCAGTGAATGGCAGGGCCAAGAGACCCAGTACTTC. It yields the protein CASSEWQGQETQYF.

The chain links TRBV28 to TRBJ2-2; D is perhaps TRBD2 (6 bases). This CDR3 is 15 amino acids long. Trimming stripped 8 bases from V and 4 bases from J, with 17 bases between. Germline V gives CDR1 MDHEN, CDR2 SYDVKM. The chain's CDR3 is CASWGRPRGTGELFF. As DNA, the CDR3 is TGTGCCAGCTGGGGGAGGCCGCGGGGCACCGGGGAGCTGTTTTTT.

This sequence joins TRBV6-5 and TRBJ1-5, with a weak D call TRBD1 (6 bases). This CDR3 is 15 amino acids long. Germline values: CDR1 MNHEY, CDR2 SVGAGI. V lost 6 bases and J lost 2, with 14 bases in between. The CDR3: CASRDRGARNQPQHF. The DNA for the CDR3 is TGTGCCAGCAGGGACCGGGGGGCACGCAATCAGCCCCAGCATTTT.

The CDR3 here is CATSRESGTPGANVLTF. Here the CDR3 DNA reads TGTGCCACCAGCAGGGAGTCCGGGACACCTGGGGCCAACGTCCTGACTTTC. The chain combines TRBV15 with TRBJ2-6; maybe TRBD1 (6 bases). The CDR3 runs to 17 residues. V was cut by 3 bases and J by 2 bases, with 14 bases left in between. Germline V CDR1 and CDR2: LNHNV, YYDKDF (reference sequence). Full variable domain (missing parts from reference TRBV15 and TRBJ2-6): DAMVIQNPRYQVTQFGKPVTLSCSQTLNHNVMYWYQQKSSQAPKLLFHYYDKDFNNEADTPDNFQSRRPNTSFCFLDIRSPGLGDTAMYLCATSRESGTPGANVLTFGAGSRLTVL.